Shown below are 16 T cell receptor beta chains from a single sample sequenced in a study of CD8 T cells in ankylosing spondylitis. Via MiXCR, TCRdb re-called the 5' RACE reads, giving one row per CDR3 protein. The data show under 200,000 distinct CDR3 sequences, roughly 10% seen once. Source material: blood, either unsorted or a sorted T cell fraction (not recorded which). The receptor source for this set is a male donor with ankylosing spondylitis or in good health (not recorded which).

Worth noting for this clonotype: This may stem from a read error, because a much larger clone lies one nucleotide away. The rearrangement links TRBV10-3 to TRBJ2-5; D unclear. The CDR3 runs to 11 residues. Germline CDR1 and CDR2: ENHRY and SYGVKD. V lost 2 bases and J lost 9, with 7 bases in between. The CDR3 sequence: CAISEEEPQYF. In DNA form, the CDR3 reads TGTGCCATCAGTGAGGAGGAGCCCCAGTACTTC.

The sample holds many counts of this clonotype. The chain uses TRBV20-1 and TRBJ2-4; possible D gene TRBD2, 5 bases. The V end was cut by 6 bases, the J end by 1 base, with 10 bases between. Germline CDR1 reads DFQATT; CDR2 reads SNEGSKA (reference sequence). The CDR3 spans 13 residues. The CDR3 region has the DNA TGCAGTGCCACTAGTGGGGCCAAAAACATTCAGTACTTC. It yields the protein CSATSGAKNIQYF.

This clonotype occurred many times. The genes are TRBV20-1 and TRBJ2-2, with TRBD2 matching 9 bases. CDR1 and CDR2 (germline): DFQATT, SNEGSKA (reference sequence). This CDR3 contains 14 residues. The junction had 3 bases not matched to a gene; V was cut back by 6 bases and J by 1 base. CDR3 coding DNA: TGCAGTGCCAAGACTAGCGGGAACACCGGGGAGCTGTTTTTT. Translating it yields CSAKTSGNTGELFF.

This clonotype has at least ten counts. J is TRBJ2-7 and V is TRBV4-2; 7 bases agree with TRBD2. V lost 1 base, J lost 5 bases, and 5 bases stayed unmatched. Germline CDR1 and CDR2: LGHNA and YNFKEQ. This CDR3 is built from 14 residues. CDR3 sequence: CASSQVLGRDEQYF. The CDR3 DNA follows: TGTGCCAGCAGCCAAGTCCTGGGGAGGGACGAGCAGTACTTC.

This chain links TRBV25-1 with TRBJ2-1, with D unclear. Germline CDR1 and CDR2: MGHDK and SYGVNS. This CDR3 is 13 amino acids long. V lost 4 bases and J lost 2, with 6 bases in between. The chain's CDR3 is CASSASTYNEQFF. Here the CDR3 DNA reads TGTGCCAGCAGTGCTTCCACCTACAATGAGCAGTTCTTC.

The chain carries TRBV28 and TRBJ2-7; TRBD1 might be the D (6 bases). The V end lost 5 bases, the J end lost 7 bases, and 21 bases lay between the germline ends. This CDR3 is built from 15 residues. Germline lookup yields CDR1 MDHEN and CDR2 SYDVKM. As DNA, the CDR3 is TGTGCCAGCAGTCTCGACAGGCGCCAAAGGAGAGAGCAGTACTTC. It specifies CASSLDRRQRREQYF.

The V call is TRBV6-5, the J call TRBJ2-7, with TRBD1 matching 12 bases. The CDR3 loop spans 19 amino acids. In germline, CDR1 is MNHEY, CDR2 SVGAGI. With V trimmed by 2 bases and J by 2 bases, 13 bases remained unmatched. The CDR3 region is CASSYPGQGAALRTYEQYF. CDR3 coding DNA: TGTGCCAGCAGTTACCCGGGACAGGGGGCGGCCCTGAGGACCTACGAGCAGTACTTC.

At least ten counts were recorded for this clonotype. The CDR3 sequence: CASSLTATPSYEQYF. The DNA of the CDR3 is TGTGCCAGCAGCTTGACAGCAACACCTTCCTACGAGCAGTACTTC. This chain connects TRBV9 to TRBJ2-7, with D maybe TRBD1 (5 bases). Germline V gene lookup returns CDR1 SGDLS and CDR2 YYNGEE. V lost 4 bases to trimming and J lost 1 base, with 15 bases between them. The CDR3 consists of 15 residues. Looking up the rest from reference TRBV9 and TRBJ2-7 gives the full variable domain: DSGVTQTPKHLITATGQRVTLRCSPRSGDLSVYWYQQSLDQGLQFLIQYYNGEERAKGNILERFSAQQFPDLHSELNLSSLELGDSALYFCASSLTATPSYEQYFGPGTRLTVT.

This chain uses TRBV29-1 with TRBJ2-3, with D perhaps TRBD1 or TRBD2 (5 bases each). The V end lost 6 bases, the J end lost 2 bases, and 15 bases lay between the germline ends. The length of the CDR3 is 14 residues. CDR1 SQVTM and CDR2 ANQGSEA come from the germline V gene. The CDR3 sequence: CSVPRGPNTDTQYF. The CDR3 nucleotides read TGCAGCGTCCCTAGGGGACCCAACACAGATACGCAGTATTTT.

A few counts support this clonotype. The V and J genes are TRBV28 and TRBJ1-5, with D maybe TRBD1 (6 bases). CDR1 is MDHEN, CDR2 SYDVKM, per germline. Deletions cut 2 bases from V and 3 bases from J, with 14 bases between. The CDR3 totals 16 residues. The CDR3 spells CASSLRAGATNQPQHF. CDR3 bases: TGTGCCAGCAGTTTACGGGCAGGGGCGACCAATCAGCCCCAGCATTTT.

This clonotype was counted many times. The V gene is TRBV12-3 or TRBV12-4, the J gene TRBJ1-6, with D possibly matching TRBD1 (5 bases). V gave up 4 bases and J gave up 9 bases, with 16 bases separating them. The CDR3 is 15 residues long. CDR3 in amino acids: CASSSSTVKASPLHF. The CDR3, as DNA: TGTGCCAGCAGTTCCTCGACAGTCAAAGCTTCACCCCTCCACTTT.

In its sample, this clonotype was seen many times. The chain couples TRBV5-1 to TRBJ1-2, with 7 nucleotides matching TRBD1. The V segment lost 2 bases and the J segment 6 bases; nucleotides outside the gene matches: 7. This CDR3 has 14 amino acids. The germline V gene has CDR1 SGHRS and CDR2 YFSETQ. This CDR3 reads CASSLPGQSDGYTF. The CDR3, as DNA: TGCGCCAGCAGCTTACCGGGACAGTCGGATGGCTACACCTTC.

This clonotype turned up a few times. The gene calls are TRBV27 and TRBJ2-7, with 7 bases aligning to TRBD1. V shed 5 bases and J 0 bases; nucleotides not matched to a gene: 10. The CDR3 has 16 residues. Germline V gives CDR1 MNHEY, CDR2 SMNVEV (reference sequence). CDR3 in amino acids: CASSTLTGVGSYEQYF. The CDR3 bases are TGTGCCAGCAGTACCCTCACAGGGGTCGGCTCCTACGAGCAGTACTTC.

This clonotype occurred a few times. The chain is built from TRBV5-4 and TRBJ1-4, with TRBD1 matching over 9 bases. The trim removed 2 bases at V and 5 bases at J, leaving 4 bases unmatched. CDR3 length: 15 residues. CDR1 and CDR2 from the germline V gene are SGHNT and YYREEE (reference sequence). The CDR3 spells CASSFVGTGNEKLFF. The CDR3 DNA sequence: TGTGCCAGCAGCTTCGTCGGGACAGGGAATGAAAAACTGTTTTTT.

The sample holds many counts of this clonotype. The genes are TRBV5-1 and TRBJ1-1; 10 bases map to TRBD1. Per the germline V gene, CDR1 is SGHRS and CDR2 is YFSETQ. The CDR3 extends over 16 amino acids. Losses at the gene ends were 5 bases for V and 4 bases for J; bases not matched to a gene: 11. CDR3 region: CASRAETGGLSTEAFF. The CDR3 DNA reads TGCGCCAGCAGGGCCGAGACAGGGGGCCTCTCCACTGAAGCTTTCTTT.

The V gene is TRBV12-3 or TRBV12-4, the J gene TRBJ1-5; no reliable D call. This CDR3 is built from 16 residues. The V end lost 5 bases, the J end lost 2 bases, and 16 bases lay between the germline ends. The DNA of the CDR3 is TGTGCCAGCAGTCCCGTCGGAGGGATGGGCAATCAGCCCCAGCATTTT. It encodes CASSPVGGMGNQPQHF.